This TCR beta chain was captured by sequencing in a study of human T cells and chemical hapten exposure. The time point: patch test 1, 2 weeks after DPC sensitization. Treatment in this sample: therapeutic diphenylcyclopropenone sensitization with weekly scalp DPC. Extraction of total RNA was performed on unfractionated whole blood. General study results and limits: Healthy people's immune response may differ from that of the donors, who had alopecia.

Per germline, CDR1 LGHDT and CDR2 YNNKEL (reference sequence). There are 16 residues in the CDR3. Between the trimmed V and J ends, which lost 0 bases and 6 bases, there was a span of 12 bases. TCRdb called the RACE reads again in MiXCR, with one record for every CDR3 protein. Of about 360,000 distinct CDR3 sequences listed, 6% to 8.5% were seen once; the top ten hold roughly 7.9%. Concerning this clonotype: Its cognate antigen is unknown.

This TCR came from a woman younger than 35 with alopecia areata. Some clones in this sample may be carry-over from other donors' samples. The starting material was whole blood, obtained in connection with sensitization to the hapten diphenylcyclopropenone (DPC). This chain connects TRBV3-1 to TRBJ1-6, with TRBD1 as a possible D gene (6 bases). CDR3 sequence reads: CASSQEEDSTNSPLHF. DNA for the CDR3: TGTGCCAGCAGCCAAGAAGAGGACAGTACTAATTCACCCCTCCACTTT.